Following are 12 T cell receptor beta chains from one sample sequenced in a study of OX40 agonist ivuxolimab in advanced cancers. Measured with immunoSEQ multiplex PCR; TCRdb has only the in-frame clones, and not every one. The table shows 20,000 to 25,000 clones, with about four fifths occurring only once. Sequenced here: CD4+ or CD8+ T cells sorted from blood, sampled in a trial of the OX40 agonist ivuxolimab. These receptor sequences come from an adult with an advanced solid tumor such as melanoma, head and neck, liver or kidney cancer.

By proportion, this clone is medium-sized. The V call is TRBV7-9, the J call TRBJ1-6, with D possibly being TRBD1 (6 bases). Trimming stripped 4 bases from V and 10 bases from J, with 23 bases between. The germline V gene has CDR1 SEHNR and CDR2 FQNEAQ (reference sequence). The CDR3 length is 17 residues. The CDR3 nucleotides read TGTGCCAGCAGCTCCCACGAAGGGCAGGGGTCGGCCTCACCCCTCCACTTT. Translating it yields CASSSHEGQGSASPLHF.

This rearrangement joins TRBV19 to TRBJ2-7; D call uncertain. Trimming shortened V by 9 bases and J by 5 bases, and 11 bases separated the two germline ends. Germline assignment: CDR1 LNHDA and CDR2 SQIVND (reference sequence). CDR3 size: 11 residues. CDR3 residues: CASSPGDEQYF. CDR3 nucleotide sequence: TGTGCCAGCAGCCCGGGTGACGAGCAGTACTTC.

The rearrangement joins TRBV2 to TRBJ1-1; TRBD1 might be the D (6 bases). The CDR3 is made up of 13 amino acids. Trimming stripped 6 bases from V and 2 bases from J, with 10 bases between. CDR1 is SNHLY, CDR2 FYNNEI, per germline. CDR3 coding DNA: TGTGCCAGCAGACCACAGGGAAACACTGAAGCTTTCTTT. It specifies CASRPQGNTEAFF. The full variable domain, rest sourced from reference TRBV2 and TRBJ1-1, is EPEVTQTPSHQVTQMGQEVILRCVPISNHLYFYWYRQILGQKVEFLVSFYNNEISEKSEIFDDQFSVERPDGSNFTLKIRSTKLEDSAMYFCASRPQGNTEAFFGQGTRLTVV.

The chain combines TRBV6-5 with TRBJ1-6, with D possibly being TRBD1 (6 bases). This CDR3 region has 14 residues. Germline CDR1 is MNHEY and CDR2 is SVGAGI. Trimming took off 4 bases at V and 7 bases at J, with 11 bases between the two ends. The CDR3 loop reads CASSSGQKNSPLHF. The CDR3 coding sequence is TGTGCCAGCAGTTCTGGACAGAAGAATTCACCCCTCCACTTT.

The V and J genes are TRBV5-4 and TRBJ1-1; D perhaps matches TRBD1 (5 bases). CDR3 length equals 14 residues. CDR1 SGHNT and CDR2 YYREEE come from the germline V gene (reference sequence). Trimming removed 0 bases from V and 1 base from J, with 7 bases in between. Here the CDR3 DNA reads TGTGCCAGCAGCTTGGACAGGTCGAACACTGAAGCTTTCTTT. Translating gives CASSLDRSNTEAFF.

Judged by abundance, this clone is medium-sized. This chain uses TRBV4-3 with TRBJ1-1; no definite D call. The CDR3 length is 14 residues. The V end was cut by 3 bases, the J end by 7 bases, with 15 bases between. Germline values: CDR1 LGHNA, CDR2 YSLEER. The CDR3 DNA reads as TGCGCCAGCAGCCATATGGGGATCCATAATGAAGCTTTCTTT. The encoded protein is CASSHMGIHNEAFF.

The CDR3 here is CASSLEADEKLFF. The CDR3 DNA sequence: TGCGCCAGCAGCTTGGAGGCAGATGAAAAACTGTTTTTT. The J gene is TRBJ1-4, the V gene TRBV5-1; D call uncertain. Trimming took off 0 bases at V and 6 bases at J, with 6 bases between the two ends. The length of the CDR3 is 13 residues. Per the germline V gene, CDR1 is SGHRS and CDR2 is YFSETQ.

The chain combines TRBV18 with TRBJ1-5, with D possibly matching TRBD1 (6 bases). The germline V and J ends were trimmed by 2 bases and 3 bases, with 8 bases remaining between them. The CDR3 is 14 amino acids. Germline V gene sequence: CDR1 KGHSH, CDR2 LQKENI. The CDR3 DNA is TGTGCCAGCTCACCAGGGGGCTTCAATCAGCCCCAGCATTTT. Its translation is CASSPGGFNQPQHF.

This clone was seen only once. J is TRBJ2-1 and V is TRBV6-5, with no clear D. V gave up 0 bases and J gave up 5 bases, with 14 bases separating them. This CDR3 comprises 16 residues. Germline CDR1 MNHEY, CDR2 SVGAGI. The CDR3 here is CASSYSSGVSHNEQFF. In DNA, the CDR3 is TGTGCCAGCAGTTACTCTTCGGGCGTCAGCCACAATGAGCAGTTCTTC.

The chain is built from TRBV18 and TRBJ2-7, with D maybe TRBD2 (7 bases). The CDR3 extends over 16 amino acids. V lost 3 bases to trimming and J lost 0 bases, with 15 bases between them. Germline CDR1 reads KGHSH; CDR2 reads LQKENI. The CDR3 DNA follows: TGTGCCAGCTCACCTTCGGGGGGCGCCTTCTCCTACGAGCAGTACTTC. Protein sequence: CASSPSGGAFSYEQYF.

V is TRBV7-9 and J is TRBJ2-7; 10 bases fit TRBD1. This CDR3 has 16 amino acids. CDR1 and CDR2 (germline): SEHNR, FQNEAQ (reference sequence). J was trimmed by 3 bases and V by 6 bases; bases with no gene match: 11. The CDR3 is CASSFLGQGLFYEQYF. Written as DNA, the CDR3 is TGTGCCAGCAGTTTTCTGGGACAGGGGCTATTCTACGAGCAGTACTTC.

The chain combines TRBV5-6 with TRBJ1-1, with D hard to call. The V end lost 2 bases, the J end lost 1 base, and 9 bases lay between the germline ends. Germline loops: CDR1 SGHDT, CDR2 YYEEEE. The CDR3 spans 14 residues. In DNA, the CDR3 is TGTGCCAGCAGCTTACTTAGGCCGAACACTGAAGCTTTCTTT. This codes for CASSLLRPNTEAFF.